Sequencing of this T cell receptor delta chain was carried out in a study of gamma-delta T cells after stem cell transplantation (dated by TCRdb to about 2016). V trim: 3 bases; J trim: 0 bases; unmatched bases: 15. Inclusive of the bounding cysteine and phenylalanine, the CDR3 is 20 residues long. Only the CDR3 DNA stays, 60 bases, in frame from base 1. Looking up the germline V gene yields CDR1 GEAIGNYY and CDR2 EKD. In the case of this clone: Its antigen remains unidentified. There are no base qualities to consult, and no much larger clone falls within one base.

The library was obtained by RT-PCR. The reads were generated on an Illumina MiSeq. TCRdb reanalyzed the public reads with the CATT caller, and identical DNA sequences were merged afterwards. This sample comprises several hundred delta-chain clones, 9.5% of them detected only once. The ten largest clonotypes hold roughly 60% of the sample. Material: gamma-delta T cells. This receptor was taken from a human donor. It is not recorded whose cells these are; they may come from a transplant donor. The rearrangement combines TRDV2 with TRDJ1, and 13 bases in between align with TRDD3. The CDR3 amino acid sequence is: CACDLLGDTPYGEYTDKLIF. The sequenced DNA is TGTGCCTGTGACCTACTGGGGGATACGCCTTACGGGGAGTACACCGATAAACTCATCTTT.